The present T cell receptor beta chain was sequenced within a study of blood T cell repertoires in COVID-19. V lost 3 bases and J 9 bases, leaving 13 bases between the germline ends. The CDR3 totals 14 residues. Germline CDR1 reads SGHDT; CDR2 reads YYEEEE. Assay used: immunoSEQ multiplex PCR; TCRdb lists only in-frame clones, some missing. This sample has roughly 240,000 clones, with approximately 82% found just once. The material sequenced was peripheral blood. The source is a woman older than 75 with acute or convalescent COVID-19. J is TRBJ1-6 and V is TRBV5-6, with D possibly matching TRBD1 (5 bases). The CDR3 region has the DNA TGTGCCAGCAGCTCGCAGGGTATAATTTCACCCCTCCACTTT. It specifies CASSSQGIISPLHF.